This record concerns one TCR beta chain sequence. What it binds is unknown. Each 10 ml fresh peripheral blood draw supplied the PBMCs. The investigators amplified TCR beta CDR3 regions from RNA transcripts. First-round RT-PCR with HTBI primers amplified the TCR CDR3 region. TCRdb fed the multiplex PCR reads into MiXCR, producing one record per CDR3 protein. The table lists about 740,000 distinct CDR3 sequences, 14% of them singletons. This sample is part of a study of T cells in Graves' hyperthyroidism and ophthalmopathy. Study observations and caveats: By a 13 V-J model, ophthalmopathy was set apart from stable hyperthyroidism.

The clonotype comes from a woman aged 18-30 years with Graves' hyperthyroidism. Sample: blood.

This CDR3 is CASSLSGLLGNTGELFF. The CDR3 region has the DNA TGTGCCAGCAGCTTAAGTGGCCTCCTGGGGAACACCGGGGAGCTGTTTTTT. This chain links TRBV13 with TRBJ2-2, with D hard to call. Per the germline V gene, CDR1 is PRHDT and CDR2 is FYEKMQ (reference sequence). This CDR3 region has 17 residues. V was cut by 2 bases and J by 1 base, with 14 bases left in between.